One sample yielded the 3 T cell receptor beta chains listed below, sequenced in a study of blood T cell repertoires in COVID-19. The data were produced by immunoSEQ multiplex PCR, yet TCRdb's version contains in-frame clones alone and is incomplete. The table includes about 260,000 clones, around 90% detected once. The material sequenced was peripheral blood. The receptor set was obtained from a woman aged 55-70 years with COVID-19, enrolled during active disease.

V gene TRBV9 combines with J gene TRBJ2-2, with D possibly being TRBD2 (5 bases). V lost 4 bases to trimming and J lost 0 bases, with 19 bases between them. CDR3 size: 18 residues. Germline V gives CDR1 SGDLS, CDR2 YYNGEE. For the CDR3, the DNA is TGTGCCAGCAGCTCCTCCGCGAGTTGGGGAGCGAACACCGGGGAGCTGTTTTTT. Protein: CASSSSASWGANTGELFF.

V and J are TRBV5-4 and TRBJ2-5, with D uncertain. The CDR3 sequence is 15 residues long. CDR1 and CDR2 from the germline V gene are SGHNT and YYREEE (reference sequence). The V end was cut by 3 bases, the J end by 1 base, with 13 bases between. CDR3 nucleotides: TGTGCCAGCAGCTCCTGGGTTGGGCCCCAAGAGACCCAGTACTTC. It encodes CASSSWVGPQETQYF.

This clone was found once. V is TRBV3-1 (or the pseudogene TRBV3-2) and J is TRBJ2-7; D may be TRBD1 (6 bases). The germline V and J ends were trimmed by 3 bases and 3 bases, with 12 bases remaining between them. Per the germline V gene, CDR1 is LGHDT and CDR2 is YNNKEL (reference sequence). The CDR3 runs to 14 residues. CDR3 nucleotides: TGTGCCAGCAGCCACCGGGACAACTACTACGAGCAGTACTTC. This encodes CASSHRDNYYEQYF.